This passage covers 27 T cell receptor beta chains from one sample sequenced in a study of Ad26.COV2.S vaccination and SARS-CoV-2 variants. The treatment was: about 20 received Ad26.COV2.S at low or high dose, single or two shots; 5 received placebo; per-sample allocation not given. Day 63 after the first vaccine or placebo injection was the time point for sampling. Data came from immunoSEQ multiplex PCR; TCRdb stores just in-frame clones and leaves some out. The data show fewer than 800,000 clones, roughly nine tenths seen once. This sample comprised peripheral blood, obtained in a trial of Ad26.COV2.S vaccine versus placebo. The source of these receptors is a person between 18 and 60 years old who received the Ad26.COV2.S COVID-19 vaccine or a placebo.

This chain joins TRBV4-1 and TRBJ1-5, with D unclear. Trimming took off 1 base at V and 0 bases at J, with 16 bases between the two ends. This CDR3 is 18 amino acids long. The germline V gene encodes CDR1 MGHRA and CDR2 YSYEKL. In DNA form, the CDR3 reads TGCGCCAGCAGCCAAGCGCCGGGTCCCTCTTATAGCAATCAGCCCCAGCATTTT. Its translation is CASSQAPGPSYSNQPQHF.

The chain links TRBV5-1 to TRBJ2-1; D call uncertain. The CDR3 spans 16 residues. V lost 4 bases and J lost 0, with 14 bases in between. CDR1 and CDR2 (germline): SGHRS, YFSETQ. DNA for the CDR3: TGCGCCAGCAGCCCCCCGGCCTCTAGCTCCTACAATGAGCAGTTCTTC. Translating it yields CASSPPASSSYNEQFF.

This clone was observed a few times. V usage is TRBV29-1 and J usage is TRBJ1-2, with D perhaps TRBD1 (5 bases). V was shortened by 4 bases and J by 6 bases, with 9 bases between the two germline ends. Germline-derived CDR1 and CDR2 are SQVTM and ANQGSEA. CDR3 length: 11 amino acids. CDR3 sequence reads: CSVAGADGYTF. The CDR3 region has the DNA TGCAGCGTTGCCGGGGCGGATGGCTACACCTTC.

This clone was seen just once. The chain carries TRBV5-1 and TRBJ1-4, with 8 bases matching TRBD1. V was pared by 0 bases and J by 8 bases, with 9 bases of the junction left unmatched. The CDR3 totals 16 residues. CDR1 is SGHRS, CDR2 YFSETQ, per germline. CDR3 loop: CASSLATSQGDEKLFF. DNA for the CDR3: TGCGCCAGCAGCTTGGCGACCTCACAGGGGGACGAAAAACTGTTTTTT.

This rearrangement joins TRBV6-5 to TRBJ1-1; TRBD1 might be the D (5 bases). Germline V gene lookup returns CDR1 MNHEY and CDR2 SVGAGI. The CDR3 totals 12 residues. The germline V and J ends were trimmed by 7 bases and 4 bases, with 10 bases remaining between them. The CDR3 here is CASIGGVTEAFF. In DNA, the CDR3 is TGTGCCAGCATTGGGGGGGTCACTGAAGCTTTCTTT.

This rearrangement joins TRBV5-1 to TRBJ2-7; 7 nucleotides match TRBD2. This CDR3 has 15 residues. Trimming cost V 5 bases and J 2 bases; bases outside gene matches: 10. Germline V gene sequence: CDR1 SGHRS, CDR2 YFSETQ. Written as DNA, the CDR3 is TGCGCCAGCAGTCTATCCCTGGGAGGGACCTACGAGCAGTACTTC. The encoded protein is CASSLSLGGTYEQYF.

The chain joins TRBV4-2 to TRBJ1-4; no firm D call. The CDR3 length is 14 residues. Deletions cut 0 bases from V and 6 bases from J, with 8 bases between. Germline CDR1 reads LGHNA; CDR2 reads YNFKEQ. CDR3 coding DNA: TGTGCCAGCAGCCAAGATGGCCGTGATGAAAAACTGTTTTTT. As protein: CASSQDGRDEKLFF.

This clone has more than one count but fewer than ten. V is TRBV30 and J is TRBJ2-7; weak D call: TRBD1 (5 bases). Per the germline V gene, CDR1 is GTSNPN and CDR2 is SVGIG (reference sequence). Trimming pared 0 bases from V and 1 base from J, leaving 13 bases between. This CDR3 has 15 residues. The CDR3 coding sequence is TGTGCCTGGAGTGTCCAAGGGGAACAGTCCTACGAGCAGTACTTC. Protein: CAWSVQGEQSYEQYF.

The V gene is TRBV5-1, the J gene TRBJ1-2, with D possibly TRBD1 on 5 matching bases. Trimming removed 2 bases from V and 2 bases from J, with 10 bases in between. This CDR3 region has 14 residues. Germline V lookup: CDR1 SGHRS, CDR2 YFSETQ. The DNA for the CDR3 is TGCGCCAGCAGCTTCTGGGGACCCAACTATGGCTACACCTTC. Protein product: CASSFWGPNYGYTF. The full variable domain, with the rest looked up from reference TRBV5-1 and TRBJ1-2, is KAGVTQTPRYLIKTRGQQVTLSCSPISGHRSVSWYQQTPGQGLQFLFEYFSETQRNKGNFPGRFSGRQFSNSRSEMNVSTLELGDSALYLCASSFWGPNYGYTFGSGTRLTVV.

The chain is built from TRBV18 and TRBJ2-2, with TRBD1 matching 9 bases. V was clipped by 2 bases and J by 5 bases; unmatched bases: 3. CDR1 is KGHSH, CDR2 LQKENI, per germline. The CDR3 runs to 15 residues. This chain's CDR3 is CASSPADRGTGELFF. The CDR3 DNA is TGTGCCAGCTCACCAGCCGACAGGGGGACCGGGGAGCTGTTTTTT.

The chain couples TRBV7-8 to TRBJ2-3; TRBD2 matches at 12 bases. Trimming removed 6 bases from V and 4 bases from J; junction bases left unmatched: 8. The CDR3 totals 16 residues. From germline, CDR1 is SGHVS and CDR2 FQNEAQ. For the CDR3, the DNA is TGTGCCAGCAGGACTCGACTAGCGGGAGAGGCAGATACGCAGTATTTT. Amino acid sequence: CASRTRLAGEADTQYF.

V usage is TRBV30 and J usage is TRBJ1-3; D gene ambiguous. V was pared by 3 bases and J by 3 bases, with 15 bases between. This CDR3 is 15 amino acids long. Germline loops: CDR1 GTSNPN, CDR2 SVGIG (reference sequence). The CDR3 reads CAWRASGARGNTIYF. In DNA form, the CDR3 reads TGTGCCTGGAGAGCCAGCGGCGCGCGTGGAAACACCATATATTTT.

The table lists this clone with a count of one. The rearrangement joins TRBV7-2 to TRBJ2-1; 8 bases map to TRBD2. Germline V gene sequence: CDR1 SGHTA, CDR2 FQGNSA. The CDR3 runs 15 residues. J lost 6 bases, V lost 3 bases, and 7 bases had no gene match. The CDR3 loop reads CASSFLRGTSNEQFF. For the CDR3, the DNA is TGTGCCAGCAGCTTTTTACGCGGGACTAGCAATGAGCAGTTCTTC.

The chain couples TRBV6-5 to TRBJ2-7; TRBD2 agrees at 8 bases. Germline V gene data show CDR1 as MNHEY and CDR2 as SVGAGI. V lost 2 bases and J lost 4; bases outside the gene matches: 7. This CDR3 contains 15 residues. CDR3 loop: CASSYRGGRRYEQYF. In DNA form, the CDR3 reads TGTGCCAGCAGTTACCGCGGCGGGAGGAGGTACGAGCAGTACTTC.

The V and J genes are TRBV6-1 and TRBJ2-7, with a weak D call TRBD1 (7 bases). V was trimmed by 2 bases and J by 2 bases, leaving 10 bases between them. Looked up from germline, CDR1 is MNHNS and CDR2 is SASEGT. This CDR3 has 14 residues. Written as DNA, the CDR3 is TGTGCCAGCAGTGAACAGGGGGGAACCTACGAGCAGTACTTC. This encodes CASSEQGGTYEQYF.

The rearrangement uses TRBV30 and TRBJ1-1; the D is unclear. CDR1 GTSNPN and CDR2 SVGIG come from the germline V gene (reference sequence). The CDR3 spans 13 residues. The V end was cut by 5 bases, the J end by 1 base, with 11 bases between. The CDR3 reads CAWSGQANTEAFF. As DNA, the CDR3 is TGTGCCTGGTCTGGGCAAGCGAACACTGAAGCTTTCTTT.

The rearrangement uses TRBV2 and TRBJ1-1; 10 bases match TRBD1. V lost 4 bases, J lost 4 bases, and 3 bases stayed unmatched. Germline V gene data show CDR1 as SNHLY and CDR2 as FYNNEI. This CDR3 contains 14 residues. This chain's CDR3 is CASSVTGGFTEAFF. The CDR3 coding sequence is TGTGCCAGCAGTGTGACAGGGGGCTTCACTGAAGCTTTCTTT.

The chain has TRBV7-2 and TRBJ2-6, with 7 nucleotides matching TRBD2. The CDR3 length is 16 residues. After removal of 8 bases from V and 4 bases from J, the junction contained 11 bases not matched to a gene. Germline assignment: CDR1 SGHTA and CDR2 FQGNSA. CDR3 nucleotides: TGTGCCAGCGGCCCCTACCGGGAGGCCGGGGCCAACGTCCTGACTTTC. It translates to CASGPYREAGANVLTF. The full variable domain, in which reference TRBV7-2 and TRBJ2-6 provide the parts outside the CDR3, is GAGVSQSPSNKVTEKGKDVELRCDPISGHTALYWYRQSLGQGLEFLIYFQGNSAPDKSGLPSDRFSAERTGGSVSTLTIQRTQQEDSAVYLCASGPYREAGANVLTFGAGSRLTVL.

The V and J genes are TRBV19 and TRBJ1-1; D possibly corresponds to TRBD1 (6 bases). The ends were cut back, 0 bases at V and 0 bases at J, with 17 bases in the middle. CDR1 and CDR2 from the germline V gene are LNHDA and SQIVND (reference sequence). The CDR3 is made up of 18 amino acids. CDR3 protein: CASSIDWHRALMNTEAFF. The CDR3 coding sequence is TGTGCCAGTAGTATAGATTGGCACAGGGCCCTTATGAACACTGAAGCTTTCTTT. The entire variable domain, with the rest obtained from reference TRBV19 and TRBJ1-1, is as follows: DGGITQSPKYLFRKEGQNVTLSCEQNLNHDAMYWYRQDPGQGLRLIYYSQIVNDFQKGDIAEGYSVSREKKESFPLTVTSAQKNPTAFYLCASSIDWHRALMNTEAFFGQGTRLTVV.

This chain links TRBV5-4 with TRBJ2-3; 7 nucleotides align to TRBD1. V gave up 4 bases and J gave up 2 bases; unmatched junction bases: 7. CDR3 length: 15 residues. Looked up from germline, CDR1 is SGHNT and CDR2 is YYREEE (reference sequence). This CDR3 reads CASSPTGIFTDTQYF. As DNA, the CDR3 is TGTGCCAGCAGCCCGACAGGGATTTTCACAGATACGCAGTATTTT.

This clone was seen many times. The same CDR3 can be traced to other DNA sequences in this sample. CDR3 coding DNA: TGTGCCAGCAGTTCGGGACCTTTGAACACTGAAGCTTTCTTT. This gives the protein CASSSGPLNTEAFF. The rearrangement joins TRBV27 to TRBJ1-1; maybe TRBD1 (5 bases). Between the trimmed V and J ends, which lost 4 bases and 0 bases, there was a span of 9 bases. Germline-derived CDR1 and CDR2 are MNHEY and SMNVEV (reference sequence). This CDR3 contains 14 residues.

V is TRBV9 and J is TRBJ2-1; D could derive from TRBD1 or TRBD2 (6 bases each). Per germline, CDR1 SGDLS and CDR2 YYNGEE. The CDR3 spans 17 residues. V was clipped by 0 bases and J by 2 bases, with 15 bases between them. DNA of the CDR3: TGTGCCAGCAGCGTAGGACCGCCGGGGGCGGCCTACAATGAGCAGTTCTTC. This sequence encodes CASSVGPPGAAYNEQFF.

This clone was seen more than once but under ten times. J is TRBJ1-5 and V is TRBV27, with TRBD1 matching over 7 bases. Germline-derived CDR1 and CDR2 are MNHEY and SMNVEV (reference sequence). The CDR3 is 12 residues long. V shed 8 bases, J shed 10 bases, and the junction held 8 bases outside the gene matches. CDR3 in amino acids: CASLGQSGPQHF. The DNA for the CDR3 is TGTGCCAGCCTGGGACAGTCTGGCCCCCAGCATTTT.

The chain has TRBV6-2 or TRBV6-3 and TRBJ1-1; 11 nucleotides agree with TRBD1. V trimming: 5 bases; J trimming: 5 bases; junction bases outside the gene matches: 7. This CDR3 comprises 15 residues. CDR1 is MNHEY and CDR2 is SVGEGT in the germline V gene. CDR3 in amino acids: CASSPWDRGSTEAFF. Written as DNA, the CDR3 is TGTGCCAGCAGTCCCTGGGACAGGGGGAGTACTGAAGCTTTCTTT.

CDR3 nucleotide sequence: TGTGCCAGCAGCCCTAACCCGGGGACAGGGACTGGCGAGCAGTACTTC. It encodes CASSPNPGTGTGEQYF. The chain couples TRBV7-2 to TRBJ2-7; 9 bases fit TRBD1. The CDR3 has 16 residues. V shed 5 bases, J shed 6 bases, and the junction held 14 bases outside the gene matches. Germline-derived CDR1 and CDR2 are SGHTA and FQGNSA.

V usage is TRBV19 and J usage is TRBJ2-5; no clear D gene. Germline V gene lookup returns CDR1 LNHDA and CDR2 SQIVND (reference sequence). The CDR3 runs to 15 residues. Trimming removed 7 bases from V and 1 base from J, with 16 bases in between. The CDR3 sequence is CASKLIGGRQETQYF. CDR3 DNA sequence: TGTGCCAGTAAACTTATCGGCGGACGCCAAGAGACCCAGTACTTC.

This clone was recorded only once. The rearrangement joins TRBV3-1 (or the pseudogene TRBV3-2) to TRBJ1-3; no definite D call. Trimming took off 0 bases at V and 4 bases at J, with 7 bases between the two ends. The CDR3 covers 14 residues. The V gene's germline CDR1 is LGHDT and CDR2 YNNKEL (reference sequence). CDR3 residues: CASSQDGPGNTIYF. The CDR3 DNA is TGTGCCAGCAGCCAAGATGGTCCCGGAAACACCATATATTTT.